This record concerns one T cell receptor beta chain sequence. Its antigen is not known. This CDR3 is built from 14 residues. Germline CDR1 reads DFQATT; CDR2 reads SNEGSKA (reference sequence). V gave up 6 bases and J gave up 1 base, with 15 bases separating them. Each sample yielded at least 6 million isolated PBMCs. These data belong to a study of blood T cells in healthy people across ages. Study observations and caveats: From one million sequenced T cells, diversity estimates were lower bounds.

Combining a sample-barcoded 5' primer with a J-beta primer mix, a second PCR ran for roughly 7 to 11 cycles. TCRdb reprocessed the 5' RACE reads via MiXCR and lists one record per CDR3 protein. Of 750,000 to 950,000 distinct CDR3 sequences detected, roughly 50% appear once; the ten largest clones hold about 38%. The rearrangement links TRBV20-1 to TRBJ1-1; the D is unclear. The specimen was blood. This TCR was sampled from an elderly man in good health. The CDR3 loop is CSAPPLKPNTEAFF. The CDR3 bases are TGCAGTGCGCCTCCTCTTAAGCCGAACACTGAAGCTTTCTTT.